What follows are 16 T cell receptor beta chains derived from one specimen sequenced in a study of Graves' ophthalmopathy and Graves' hyperthyroidism. CDR3 regions of TCR beta were amplified from RNA transcripts. Scientists carried out first-round RT-PCR using HTBI primers and then a second-round multiplex PCR. TCRdb used MiXCR to reprocess the multiplex PCR reads, holding one entry per CDR3 protein. The profile covers over 650,000 distinct CDR3 sequences, with about two fifths appearing a single time and 3% to 4% taken by the ten largest. Sequencing used peripheral blood. These receptors were obtained from an adult man with Graves' ophthalmopathy.

This clonotype occurred once. The chain uses TRBV12-3 or TRBV12-4 and TRBJ1-2; weak D call: TRBD1 (6 bases). V lost 6 bases and J 1 base, leaving 15 bases between the germline ends. CDR3 length: 15 amino acids. The CDR3 DNA reads TGTGCCAGCAGCCGATCAGGGGACATTAACTATGGCTACACCTTC. Translation: CASSRSGDINYGYTF.

The V and J genes are TRBV19 and TRBJ2-2; TRBD2 matches 8 bases. The CDR3 contains 15 residues. Germline V gives CDR1 LNHDA, CDR2 SQIVND (reference sequence). Trimming cost V 6 bases and J 3 bases; bases outside gene matches: 6. Here the CDR3 reads CASRLAVSYTGELFF. The CDR3 coding sequence is TGTGCCAGTAGACTAGCGGTCTCGTACACCGGGGAGCTGTTTTTT.

The V gene is TRBV2, the J gene TRBJ2-1, with D possibly matching TRBD2 (5 bases). The CDR3 extends over 13 amino acids. CDR1 and CDR2 (germline): SNHLY, FYNNEI. V dropped 11 bases and J dropped 3 bases, with 14 bases sitting between them. This CDR3 reads CAWRLMNYNEQFF. The CDR3 bases are TGTGCCTGGAGACTAATGAACTACAATGAGCAGTTCTTC. Complete variable domain (other parts from reference TRBV2 and TRBJ2-1): EPEVTQTPSHQVTQMGQEVILRCVPISNHLYFYWYRQILGQKVEFLVSFYNNEISEKSEIFDDQFSVERPDGSNFTLKIRSTKLEDSAMYFCAWRLMNYNEQFFGPGTRLTVL.

This clonotype was found a few times. Possible read error: a much larger clone is one base away. The chain couples TRBV13 to TRBJ2-5, with 7 nucleotides matching TRBD2. CDR1 and CDR2 (germline): PRHDT, FYEKMQ (reference sequence). J gave up 4 bases and V 2 bases, and 7 bases lay outside the gene matches. The CDR3 is 15 amino acids. The CDR3 spells CASSLSGRGTETQYF. The CDR3 DNA follows: TGTGCCAGCAGCTTAAGTGGGCGGGGGACAGAGACCCAGTACTTC.

Of note for this clonotype: A much larger clone lies one base from this, so it may be a read error. The CDR3 loop is CATPPWDSVYEQYF. CDR3 sequence (DNA): TGTGCTACCCCCCCCTGGGACAGCGTCTACGAGCAGTACTTC. The chain has TRBV12-3 or TRBV12-4 and TRBJ2-7; 7 positions agree with TRBD1. This CDR3 spans 14 amino acids.

This clonotype was counted a single time. The CDR3 DNA reads as TGTGCCATCAGTGATGTGGCGGGAGGAGTAAGAGGCAATGAGCAGTTCTTC. The encoded protein is CAISDVAGGVRGNEQFF. This chain connects TRBV10-3 to TRBJ2-1; 8 nucleotides agree with TRBD2. The CDR3 runs 17 residues. Per germline, CDR1 ENHRY and CDR2 SYGVKD. The ends lost 3 bases at V and 6 bases at J; junction bases unmatched: 13.

The rearrangement uses TRBV2 and TRBJ2-6; D may be TRBD2 (6 bases). V shed 6 bases and J shed 0 bases, with 21 bases lying between them. The CDR3 sequence is 19 residues long. Germline V gene lookup returns CDR1 SNHLY and CDR2 FYNNEI. CDR3 nucleotides: TGTGCCAGCAGCCAAGAACGAAACGTCGGGGGCTCTGGGGCCAACGTCCTGACTTTC. The encoded protein is CASSQERNVGGSGANVLTF.

J is TRBJ1-5 and V is TRBV20-1; D gene uncertain. The V gene's germline CDR1 is DFQATT and CDR2 SNEGSKA (reference sequence). CDR3 length equals 12 residues. Trimming removed 4 bases at V and 11 bases at J, with 15 bases between. The DNA of the CDR3 is TGCAGTGCTAAGGCTAGCGGCGAGACCCAGCATTTT. This encodes CSAKASGETQHF.

The chain is built from TRBV2 and TRBJ1-1; D is possibly TRBD1 (6 bases). Germline V CDR1 and CDR2: SNHLY, FYNNEI. This CDR3 spans 11 amino acids. Trimming left V 7 bases short and J 8 bases short, with 11 bases between. CDR3 in amino acids: CASKGDREAFF. CDR3 bases: TGTGCCAGCAAAGGAGACAGGGAAGCTTTCTTT.

The rearrangement links TRBV4-2 to TRBJ2-3; no definite D call. Germline lookup yields CDR1 LGHNA and CDR2 YNFKEQ. The CDR3 loop spans 14 amino acids. The V gene lost 1 base and the J gene lost 5 bases, with 10 bases spanning the gap. CDR3 sequence: CASSQGVREDTQYF. DNA of the CDR3: TGTGCCAGCAGCCAAGGGGTAAGGGAAGATACGCAGTATTTT.

This clonotype was observed a handful of times. This chain uses TRBV6-1 with TRBJ1-4; tentative D call: TRBD1 (6 bases). The V end was cut by 5 bases, the J end by 12 bases, with 16 bases between. Germline CDR1 is MNHNS and CDR2 is SASEGT. The CDR3 is 13 amino acids. CDR3 sequence reads: CASSLSRGSELFF. Written as DNA, the CDR3 is TGTGCCAGCAGTTTATCGAGGGGGAGCGAACTGTTTTTT.

Concerning this clonotype itself: Since a much larger clone is just one base distant, this may be a read error. DNA for the CDR3: TGTGCCGGCCAGCGGTCCGGTCGGGGCGGATGGGAGACCCAGTACTTC. Protein: CAGQRSGRGGWETQYF. V usage is TRBV10-3 and J usage is TRBJ2-5; D could derive from TRBD1 or TRBD2 (5 bases each). This CDR3 region has 16 residues. Germline V gene sequence: CDR1 ENHRY, CDR2 SYGVKD. Trimming cost V 11 bases and J 5 bases, with 27 bases left between them.

This clonotype was seen ten or more times. This sequence joins TRBV20-1 and TRBJ2-7; 8 bases are shared with TRBD1. Per the germline V gene, CDR1 is DFQATT and CDR2 is SNEGSKA (reference sequence). J gave up 5 bases and V 2 bases, and 5 bases lay outside the gene matches. The CDR3 totals 13 residues. The CDR3 nucleotides are TGCAGTGCTAGATCCAGGGGGCTACACGAGCAGTACTTC. It codes for CSARSRGLHEQYF.

In this sample, this clonotype turned up many times. This chain joins TRBV2 and TRBJ2-7, with D maybe TRBD1 (5 bases). Trimming cost V 6 bases and J 2 bases, with 8 bases left between them. Germline V gives CDR1 SNHLY, CDR2 FYNNEI. The CDR3 is 12 amino acids. CDR3 nucleotide sequence: TGTGCCAGCAGGCCAGGGCCCTACGAGCAGTACTTC. It translates to CASRPGPYEQYF.

This chain joins TRBV7-7 and TRBJ1-4; 9 nucleotides match TRBD1. The CDR3 contains 15 residues. J gave up 8 bases and V 5 bases, and 9 bases lay outside the gene matches. CDR1 SSHAT and CDR2 FNYEAQ come from the germline V gene (reference sequence). The CDR3 region is CASSTGGRADEKLFF. The CDR3 DNA follows: TGTGCCAGCAGCACAGGGGGCCGAGCCGACGAAAAACTGTTTTTT.

Concerning this clonotype: This could be a read error, since a much larger clone is one nucleotide away. This chain links TRBV11-2 with TRBJ1-3; D possibly corresponds to TRBD1 (5 bases). Germline V CDR1 and CDR2: SGHAT, FQNNGV. The CDR3 contains 15 residues. Trimming cost V 7 bases and J 3 bases, with 16 bases left between them. The CDR3 protein is CASNIGRQYGNTIYF. In nucleotides, the CDR3 is TGTGCCAGCAACATCGGCAGACAGTATGGAAACACCATATATTTT.